The 2 T cell receptor beta chains presented below share a single source sample, sequenced in a study of spatial heterogeneity in lung cancer. The study's findings and limits: The number of expanded tumor alpha and beta chains correlated with mutation number.

TCRdb reanalysed the 5' RACE reads using MiXCR and keeps one entry per CDR3 protein. The sample carries about 6,000 distinct CDR3 sequences, 7.5% to 9.5% recorded once. These receptors have no known antigen. Time point: sample taken at primary tumor resection. This specimen consisted of lung tumor tissue, obtained at surgery. The receptors shown here come from a female donor with early-stage non-small cell lung cancer.

This clonotype occurred many times. The V call is TRBV6-6, the J call TRBJ1-6, with no clear D. The V end was cut by 4 bases, the J end by 7 bases, with 11 bases between. From germline, CDR1 is MNHNY and CDR2 SVGAGI (reference sequence). The CDR3 length is 14 residues. CDR3 protein: CASSSDRVNSPLHF. CDR3 nucleotides: TGTGCCAGCAGTTCCGATCGTGTAAATTCACCCCTCCACTTT.

By sample fraction, this clonotype is medium-sized (0.01 to 0.1%). The chain joins TRBV4-2 to TRBJ2-5; 7 nucleotides agree with TRBD2. This CDR3 is built from 17 residues. Germline V CDR1 and CDR2: LGHNA, YNFKEQ. Unmatched junction bases numbered 9, after V lost 0 bases and J lost 2 bases. DNA for the CDR3: TGTGCCAGCAGCCAAGATCGTCAGCGGGGTATTCAAGAGACCCAGTACTTC. This sequence encodes CASSQDRQRGIQETQYF.